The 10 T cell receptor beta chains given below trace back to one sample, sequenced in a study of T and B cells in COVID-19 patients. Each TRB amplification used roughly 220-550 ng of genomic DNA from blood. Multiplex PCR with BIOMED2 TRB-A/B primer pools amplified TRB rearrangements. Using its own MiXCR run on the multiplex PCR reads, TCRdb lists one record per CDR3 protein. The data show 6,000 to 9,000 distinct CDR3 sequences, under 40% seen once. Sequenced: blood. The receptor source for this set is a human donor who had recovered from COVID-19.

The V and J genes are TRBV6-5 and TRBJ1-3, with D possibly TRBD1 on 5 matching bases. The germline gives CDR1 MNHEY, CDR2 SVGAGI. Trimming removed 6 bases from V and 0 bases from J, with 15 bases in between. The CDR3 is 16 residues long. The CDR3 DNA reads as TGTGCCAGCAGCTTGGCGGGGGTGGACTCTGGAAACACCATATATTTT. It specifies CASSLAGVDSGNTIYF.

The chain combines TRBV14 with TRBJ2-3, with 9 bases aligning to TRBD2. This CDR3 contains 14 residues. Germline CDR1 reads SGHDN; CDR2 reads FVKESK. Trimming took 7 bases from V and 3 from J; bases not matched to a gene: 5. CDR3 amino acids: CASKSGGRTDTQYF. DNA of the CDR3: TGTGCCAGCAAGAGCGGGGGGCGAACAGATACGCAGTATTTT.

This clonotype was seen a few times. CDR3 in amino acids: CASSSVTSGGSNEQFF. CDR3 DNA: TGTGCCAGCAGCTCGGTGACTAGCGGGGGGTCCAATGAGCAGTTCTTC. The rearrangement uses TRBV5-5 and TRBJ2-1; 13 bases align to TRBD2. Trimming removed 3 bases from V and 6 bases from J; junction bases left unmatched: 6. This CDR3 has 16 amino acids. Germline values: CDR1 SGHKS, CDR2 YYEKEE (reference sequence).

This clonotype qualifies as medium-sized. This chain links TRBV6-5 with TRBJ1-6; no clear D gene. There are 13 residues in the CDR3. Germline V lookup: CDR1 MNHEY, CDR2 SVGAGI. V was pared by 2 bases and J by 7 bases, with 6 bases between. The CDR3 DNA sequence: TGTGCCAGCAGTTACAAACCAAATTCACCCCTCCACTTT. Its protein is CASSYKPNSPLHF.

DNA for the CDR3: TGTGCCAGCTCACCACCGACTAGCGGGGAGACCCAGTACTTC. Protein product: CASSPPTSGETQYF. The rearrangement uses TRBV18 and TRBJ2-5; 10 bases map to TRBD2. Germline trimming cut 0 bases from V and 5 bases from J; bases unmatched to any gene: 0. The CDR3 loop spans 14 amino acids. Germline lookup yields CDR1 KGHSH and CDR2 LQKENI.

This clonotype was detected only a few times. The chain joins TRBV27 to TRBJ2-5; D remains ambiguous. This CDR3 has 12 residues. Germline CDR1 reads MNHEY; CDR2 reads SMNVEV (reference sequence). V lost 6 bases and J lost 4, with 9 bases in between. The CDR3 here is CASSPMGETQYF. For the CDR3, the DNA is TGTGCCAGCAGCCCGATGGGAGAGACCCAGTACTTC.

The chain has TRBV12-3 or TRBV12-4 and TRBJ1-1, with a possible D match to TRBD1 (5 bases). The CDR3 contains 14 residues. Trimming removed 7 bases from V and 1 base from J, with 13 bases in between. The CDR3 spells CASKLQGSNTEAFF. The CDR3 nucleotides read TGTGCCAGCAAGCTTCAGGGATCGAACACTGAAGCTTTCTTT.

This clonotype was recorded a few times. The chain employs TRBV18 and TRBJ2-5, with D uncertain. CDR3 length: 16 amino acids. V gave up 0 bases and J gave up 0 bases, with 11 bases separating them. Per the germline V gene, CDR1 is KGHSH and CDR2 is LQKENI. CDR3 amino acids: CASSPPRDWYQETQYF. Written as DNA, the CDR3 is TGTGCCAGCTCACCACCTCGCGACTGGTACCAAGAGACCCAGTACTTC.

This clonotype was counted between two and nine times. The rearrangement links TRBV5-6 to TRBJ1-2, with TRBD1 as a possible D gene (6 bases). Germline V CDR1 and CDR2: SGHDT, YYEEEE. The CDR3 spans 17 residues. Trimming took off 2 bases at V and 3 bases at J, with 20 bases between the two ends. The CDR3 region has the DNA TGTGCCAGCAGCTTTTTGGCCCCCTTACAGGGCCACTATGGCTACACCTTC. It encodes CASSFLAPLQGHYGYTF.

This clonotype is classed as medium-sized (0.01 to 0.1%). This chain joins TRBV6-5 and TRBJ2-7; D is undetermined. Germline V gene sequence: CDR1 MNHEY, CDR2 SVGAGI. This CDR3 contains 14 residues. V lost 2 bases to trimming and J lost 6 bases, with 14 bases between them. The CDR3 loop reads CASSYDSNRAEQYF. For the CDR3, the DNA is TGTGCCAGCAGTTACGATTCCAATCGAGCCGAGCAGTACTTC.